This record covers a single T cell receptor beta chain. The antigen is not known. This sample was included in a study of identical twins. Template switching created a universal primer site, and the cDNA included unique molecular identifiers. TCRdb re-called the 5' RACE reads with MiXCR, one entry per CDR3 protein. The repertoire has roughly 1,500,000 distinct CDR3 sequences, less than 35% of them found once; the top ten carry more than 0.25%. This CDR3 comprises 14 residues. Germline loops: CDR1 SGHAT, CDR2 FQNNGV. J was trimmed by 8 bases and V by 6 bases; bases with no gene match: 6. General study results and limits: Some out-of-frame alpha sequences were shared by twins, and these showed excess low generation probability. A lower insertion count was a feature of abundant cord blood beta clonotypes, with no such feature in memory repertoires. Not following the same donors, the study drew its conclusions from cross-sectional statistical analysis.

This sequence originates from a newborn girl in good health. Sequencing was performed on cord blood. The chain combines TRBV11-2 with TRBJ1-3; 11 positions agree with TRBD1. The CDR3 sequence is CASSAGTGGYTIYF. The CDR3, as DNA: TGTGCCAGCAGTGCGGGGACAGGGGGATACACCATATATTTT.